The sequence of this TCR beta chain was determined in a study of cytomegalovirus exposure and HLA in healthy donors. In the study overall: Early release data held around 82 million unique TCRs from HLA-typed donors. Ancestry clustering placed around four fifths of under 450 genotyped donors in the Caucasian-associated cluster.

The CDR3 length is 13 residues. J lost 12 bases, V lost 6 bases, and 11 bases had no gene match. Germline assignment: CDR1 SNHLY and CDR2 FYNNEI. Notes on the study in general: There were some public TCRs occurring in many donors, but most TCR sequences were rare.

PCR primers comprised 60 Vbeta and 13 Jbeta primers. Generated by immunoSEQ multiplex PCR, the TCRdb table keeps only in-frame clones and is missing some. This table has approximately 160,000 clones, approximately 84% appearing once. Notes on this clone: Its antigen is unidentified.

The donors, nominally healthy at sampling, likely had unrecorded immune exposures. The specimen was PBMCs. This receptor was obtained from a girl aged 5 to 17 in good health and CMV-seropositive. The V call is TRBV2, the J call TRBJ2-7; 10 bases agree with TRBD2. The CDR3, as DNA: TGTGCCAGCAGGGAGACTAGCGGGCAGCGTGTGTACTTC. It is translated as CASRETSGQRVYF.